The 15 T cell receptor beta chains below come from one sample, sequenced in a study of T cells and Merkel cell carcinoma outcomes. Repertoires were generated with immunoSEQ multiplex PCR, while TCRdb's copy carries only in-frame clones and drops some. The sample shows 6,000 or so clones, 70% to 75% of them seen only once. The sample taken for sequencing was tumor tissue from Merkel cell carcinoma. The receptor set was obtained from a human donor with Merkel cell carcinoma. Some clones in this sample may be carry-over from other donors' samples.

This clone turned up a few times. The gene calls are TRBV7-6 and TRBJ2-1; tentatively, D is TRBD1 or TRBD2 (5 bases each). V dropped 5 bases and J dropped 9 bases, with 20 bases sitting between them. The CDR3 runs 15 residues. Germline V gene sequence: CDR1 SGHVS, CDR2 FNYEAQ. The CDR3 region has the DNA TGTGCCAGCAGCCTCGGGACCCTTGCGCAAGGTGAGCAGTTCTTC. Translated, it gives CASSLGTLAQGEQFF. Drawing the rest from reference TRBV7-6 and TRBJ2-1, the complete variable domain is GAGVSQSPRYKVTKRGQDVALRCDPISGHVSLYWYRQALGQGPEFLTYFNYEAQQDKSGLPNDRFSAERPEGSISTLTIQRTEQRDSAMYRCASSLGTLAQGEQFFGPGTRLTVL.

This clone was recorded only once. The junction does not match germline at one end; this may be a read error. CDR3 bases: TGTGCCAGCAGCGCGGGACTTAGAGAAGATACACAGTATTTT. Translated: CASSAGLREDTQYF. V and J are TRBV9 and TRBJ2-3, with D perhaps TRBD2 (6 bases). This CDR3 contains 14 residues. Germline-derived CDR1 and CDR2 are SGDLS and YYNGEE.

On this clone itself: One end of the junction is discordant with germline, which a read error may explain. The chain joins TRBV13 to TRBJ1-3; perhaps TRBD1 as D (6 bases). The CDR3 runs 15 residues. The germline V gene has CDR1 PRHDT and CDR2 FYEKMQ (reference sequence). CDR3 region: CVSSLVPGEGNTIYF. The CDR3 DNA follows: TGTGTCAGCAGCTTAGTTCCAGGGGAAGGAAACACCATATATTTT.

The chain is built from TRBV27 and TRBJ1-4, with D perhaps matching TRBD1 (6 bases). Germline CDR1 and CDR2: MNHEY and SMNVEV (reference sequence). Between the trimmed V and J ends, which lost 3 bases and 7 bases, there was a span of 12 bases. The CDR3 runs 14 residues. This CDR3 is CASSFFGTSEKLFF. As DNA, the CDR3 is TGTGCCAGCAGTTTTTTCGGGACAAGTGAAAAACTGTTTTTT.

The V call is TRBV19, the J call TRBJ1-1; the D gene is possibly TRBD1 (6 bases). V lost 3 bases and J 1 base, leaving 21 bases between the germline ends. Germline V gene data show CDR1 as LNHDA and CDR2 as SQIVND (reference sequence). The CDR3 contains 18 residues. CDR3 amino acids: CASSIWGPGAGGNTEAFF. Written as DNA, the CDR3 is TGTGCCAGTAGTATTTGGGGGCCGGGGGCCGGAGGGAACACTGAAGCTTTCTTT.

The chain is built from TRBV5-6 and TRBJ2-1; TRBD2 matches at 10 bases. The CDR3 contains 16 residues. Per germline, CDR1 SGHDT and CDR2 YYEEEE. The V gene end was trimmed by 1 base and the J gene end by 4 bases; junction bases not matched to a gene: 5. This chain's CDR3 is CASSLSSGRFYNEQFF. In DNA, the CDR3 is TGTGCCAGCAGCTTGAGTAGCGGGAGGTTTTACAATGAGCAGTTCTTC. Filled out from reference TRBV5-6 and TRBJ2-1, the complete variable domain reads DAGVTQSPTHLIKTRGQQVTLRCSPKSGHDTVSWYQQALGQGPQFIFQYYEEEERQRGNFPDRFSGHQFPNYSSELNVNALLLGDSALYLCASSLSSGRFYNEQFFGPGTRLTVL.

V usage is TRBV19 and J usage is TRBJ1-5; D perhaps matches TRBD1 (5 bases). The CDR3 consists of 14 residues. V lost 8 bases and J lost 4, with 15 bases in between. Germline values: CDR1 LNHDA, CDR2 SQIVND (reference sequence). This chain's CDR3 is CASSFGGRNQPQHF. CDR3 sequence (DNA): TGTGCCAGTTCTTTTGGGGGTCGGAATCAGCCCCAGCATTTT.

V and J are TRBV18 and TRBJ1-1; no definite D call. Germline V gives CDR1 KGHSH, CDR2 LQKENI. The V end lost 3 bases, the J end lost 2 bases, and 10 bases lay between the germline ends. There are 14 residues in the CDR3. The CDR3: CASSPVELNTEAFF. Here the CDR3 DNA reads TGTGCCAGCTCACCTGTCGAGCTAAACACTGAAGCTTTCTTT.

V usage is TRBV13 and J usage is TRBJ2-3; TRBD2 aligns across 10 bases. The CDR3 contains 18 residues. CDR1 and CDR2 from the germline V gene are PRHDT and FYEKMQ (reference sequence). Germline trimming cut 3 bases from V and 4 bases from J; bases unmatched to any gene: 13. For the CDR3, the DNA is TGTGCCAGCAGCTTCCACCCCGGACTAGCGGAAGGTGCAGATACGCAGTATTTT. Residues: CASSFHPGLAEGADTQYF.

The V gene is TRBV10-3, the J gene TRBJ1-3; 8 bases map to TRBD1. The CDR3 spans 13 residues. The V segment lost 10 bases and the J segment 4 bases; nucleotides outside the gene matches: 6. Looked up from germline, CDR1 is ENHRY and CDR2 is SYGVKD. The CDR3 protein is CASRGLEGNTIYF. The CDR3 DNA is TGTGCCAGCAGGGGGCTAGAGGGAAACACCATATATTTT.

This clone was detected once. The CDR3 protein is CASSPPALRNTEAFF. The DNA of the CDR3 is TGTGCCAGCAGCCCCCCGGCTTTAAGGAACACTGAAGCTTTCTTT. The V gene is TRBV7-9, the J gene TRBJ1-1, with D unresolved. V was cut by 5 bases and J by 1 base, with 14 bases left in between. CDR1 is SEHNR, CDR2 FQNEAQ, per germline (reference sequence). The CDR3 sequence is 15 residues long.

The CDR3 sequence is CASSLASGTDTQYF. The CDR3 nucleotides read TGTGCCAGCAGCTTGGCCTCGGGCACAGATACGCAGTATTTT. This chain links TRBV5-6 with TRBJ2-3; no clear D. CDR1 and CDR2 (germline): SGHDT, YYEEEE. The CDR3 consists of 14 residues. The ends were cut back, 0 bases at V and 1 base at J, with 6 bases in the middle. Complete variable domain (other parts from reference TRBV5-6 and TRBJ2-3): DAGVTQSPTHLIKTRGQQVTLRCSPKSGHDTVSWYQQALGQGPQFIFQYYEEEERQRGNFPDRFSGHQFPNYSSELNVNALLLGDSALYLCASSLASGTDTQYFGPGTRLTVL.

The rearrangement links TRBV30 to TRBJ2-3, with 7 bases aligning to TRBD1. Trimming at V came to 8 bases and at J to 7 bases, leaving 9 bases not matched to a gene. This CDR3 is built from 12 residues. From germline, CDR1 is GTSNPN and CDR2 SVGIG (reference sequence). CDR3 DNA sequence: TGTGCCGGACAGGAAGGGCGATATACGCAGTATTTT. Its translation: CAGQEGRYTQYF. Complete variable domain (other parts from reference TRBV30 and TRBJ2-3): SQTIHQWPATLVQPVGSPLSLECTVEGTSNPNLYWYRQAAGRGLQLLFYSVGIGQISSEVPQNLSASRPQDRQFILSSKKLLLSDSGFYLCAGQEGRYTQYFGPGTRLTVL.

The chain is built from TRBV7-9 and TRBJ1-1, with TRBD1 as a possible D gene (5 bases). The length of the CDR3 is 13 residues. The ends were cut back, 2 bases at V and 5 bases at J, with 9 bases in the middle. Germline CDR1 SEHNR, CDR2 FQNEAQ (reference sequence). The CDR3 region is CASSLIGGTEAFF. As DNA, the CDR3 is TGTGCCAGCAGCTTAATCGGGGGGACTGAAGCTTTCTTT.

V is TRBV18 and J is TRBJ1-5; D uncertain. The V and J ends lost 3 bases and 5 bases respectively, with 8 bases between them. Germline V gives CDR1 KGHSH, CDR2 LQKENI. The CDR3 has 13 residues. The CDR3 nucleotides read TGTGCCAGCTCACCGGGATTGGATCAGCCCCAGCATTTT. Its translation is CASSPGLDQPQHF.